This TCR beta chain came from a study of Graves' ophthalmopathy and Graves' hyperthyroidism. The wider study: No progression to ophthalmopathy over 18 months defined stable hyperthyroidism.

Germline assignment: CDR1 MGHDK and CDR2 SYGVNS. V lost 7 bases and J lost 6, with 18 bases in between. This CDR3 contains 14 residues. This clonotype was picked up one time. Its antigen is not identified. This likely comes from a read error, as the CDR3 has no conserved phenylalanine or tryptophan at its end. Amplified TCR beta CDR3 regions were obtained using RNA transcripts as template. Second-round multiplex PCR came after a first-round RT-PCR that employed HTBI primers. TCRdb ran MiXCR on the multiplex PCR reads and lists one entry per CDR3 protein. This table holds approximately 540,000 distinct CDR3 sequences, roughly 40% found once. Diagnoses were established from clinical symptoms, serum thyroxine, TRAb, thyroid ultrasound and orbital computed tomography. Study-wide points: Ophthalmopathy and stable hyperthyroidism were discriminated by a 13-signature model, with 85% to 90% sensitivity and 65% to 83% specificity. Blood also contained most of the expanded thyroid clonotypes above 0.001 frequency.

The rearrangement joins TRBV25-1 to TRBJ1-1; weak D call: TRBD1 (5 bases). The sequenced sample consisted of peripheral blood or thyroid tissue (not recorded which). This sequence was found in an adult man with Graves' hyperthyroidism. The CDR3 nucleotides are TGTGCCAGCATCCTAATAGGGGTTACCGCTGAAGCTTTCCTT. Translation gives CASILIGVTAEAFL.